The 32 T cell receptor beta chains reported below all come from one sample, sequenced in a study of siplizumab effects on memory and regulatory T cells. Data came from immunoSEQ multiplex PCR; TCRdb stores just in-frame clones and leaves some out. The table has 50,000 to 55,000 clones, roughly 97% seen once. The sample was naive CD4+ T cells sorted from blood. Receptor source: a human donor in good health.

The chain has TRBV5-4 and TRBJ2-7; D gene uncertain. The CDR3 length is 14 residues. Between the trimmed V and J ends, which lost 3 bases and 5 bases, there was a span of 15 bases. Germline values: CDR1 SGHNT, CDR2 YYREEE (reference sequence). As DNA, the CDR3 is TGTGCCAGCAGCTCCCAGTATCCGGGCAACGAGCAGTACTTC. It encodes CASSSQYPGNEQYF.

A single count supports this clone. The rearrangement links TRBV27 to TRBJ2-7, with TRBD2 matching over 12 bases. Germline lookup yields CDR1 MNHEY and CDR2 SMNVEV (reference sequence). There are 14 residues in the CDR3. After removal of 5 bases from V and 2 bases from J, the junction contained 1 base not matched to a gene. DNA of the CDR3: TGTGCCAGCAGTGGACTAGCGGGGCCCTACGAGCAGTACTTC. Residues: CASSGLAGPYEQYF.

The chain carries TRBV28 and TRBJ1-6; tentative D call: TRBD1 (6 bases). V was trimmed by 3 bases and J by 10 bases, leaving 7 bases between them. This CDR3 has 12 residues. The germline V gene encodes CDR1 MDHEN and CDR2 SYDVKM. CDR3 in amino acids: CASSFGGSPLHF. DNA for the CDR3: TGTGCCAGCAGTTTTGGGGGCTCACCCCTCCACTTT. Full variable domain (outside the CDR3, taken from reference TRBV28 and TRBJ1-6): DVKVTQSSRYLVKRTGEKVFLECVQDMDHENMFWYRQDPGLGLRLIYFSYDVKMKEKGDIPEGYSVSREKKERFSLILESASTNQTSMYLCASSFGGSPLHFGNGTRLTVT.

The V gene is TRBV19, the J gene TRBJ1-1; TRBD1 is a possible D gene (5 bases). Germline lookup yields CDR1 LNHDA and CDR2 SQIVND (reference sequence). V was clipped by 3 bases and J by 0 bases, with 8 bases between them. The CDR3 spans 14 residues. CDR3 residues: CASSMTDMNTEAFF. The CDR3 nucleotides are TGTGCCAGTAGTATGACAGACATGAACACTGAAGCTTTCTTT.

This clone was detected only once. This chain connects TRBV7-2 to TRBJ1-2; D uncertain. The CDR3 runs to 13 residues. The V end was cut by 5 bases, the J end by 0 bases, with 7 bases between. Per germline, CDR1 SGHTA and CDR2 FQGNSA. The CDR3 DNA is TGTGCCAGCAGCCGCGGAACTAACTATGGCTACACCTTC. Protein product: CASSRGTNYGYTF.

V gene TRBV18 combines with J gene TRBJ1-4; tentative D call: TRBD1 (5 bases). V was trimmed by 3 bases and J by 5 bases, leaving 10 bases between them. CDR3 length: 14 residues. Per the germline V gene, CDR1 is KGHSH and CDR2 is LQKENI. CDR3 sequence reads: CASSPGRQNEKLFF. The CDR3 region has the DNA TGTGCCAGCTCACCGGGACGGCAAAATGAAAAACTGTTTTTT.

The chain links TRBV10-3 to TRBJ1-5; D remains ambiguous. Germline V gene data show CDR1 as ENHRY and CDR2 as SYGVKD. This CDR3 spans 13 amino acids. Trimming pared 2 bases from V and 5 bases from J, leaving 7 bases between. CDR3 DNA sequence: TGTGCCATCAGTGAGAGTGACTATCAGCCCCAGCATTTT. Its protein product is CAISESDYQPQHF.

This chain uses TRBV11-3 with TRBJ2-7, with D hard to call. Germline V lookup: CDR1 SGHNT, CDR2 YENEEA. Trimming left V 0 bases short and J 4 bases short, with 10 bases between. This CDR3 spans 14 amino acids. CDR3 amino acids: CASSLESGPYEQYF. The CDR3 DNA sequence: TGTGCCAGCAGCTTAGAATCCGGACCTTACGAGCAGTACTTC.

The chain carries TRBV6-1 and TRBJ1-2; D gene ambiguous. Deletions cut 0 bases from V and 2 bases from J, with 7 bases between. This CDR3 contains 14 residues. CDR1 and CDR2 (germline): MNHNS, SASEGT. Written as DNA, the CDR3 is TGTGCCAGCAGTGAAGCGCGGGCCAACTATGGCTACACCTTC. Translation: CASSEARANYGYTF.

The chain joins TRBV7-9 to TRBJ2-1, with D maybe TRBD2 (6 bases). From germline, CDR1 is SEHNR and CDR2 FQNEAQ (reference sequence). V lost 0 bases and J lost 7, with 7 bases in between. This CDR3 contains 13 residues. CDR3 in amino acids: CASSLAGRNEQFF. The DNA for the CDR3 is TGTGCCAGCAGCTTAGCCGGGAGAAATGAGCAGTTCTTC.

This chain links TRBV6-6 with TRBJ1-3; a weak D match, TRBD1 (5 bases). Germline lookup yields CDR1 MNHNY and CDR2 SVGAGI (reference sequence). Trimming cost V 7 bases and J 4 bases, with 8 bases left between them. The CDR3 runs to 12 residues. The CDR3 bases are TGTGCCAGCACCAGGGAAGGAAACACCATATATTTT. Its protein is CASTREGNTIYF.

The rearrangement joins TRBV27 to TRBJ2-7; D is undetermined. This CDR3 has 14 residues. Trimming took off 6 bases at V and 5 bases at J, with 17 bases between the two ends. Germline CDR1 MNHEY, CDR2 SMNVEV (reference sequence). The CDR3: CASRTTLRRNEQYF. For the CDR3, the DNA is TGTGCCAGCAGAACCACCCTACGAAGGAACGAGCAGTACTTC.

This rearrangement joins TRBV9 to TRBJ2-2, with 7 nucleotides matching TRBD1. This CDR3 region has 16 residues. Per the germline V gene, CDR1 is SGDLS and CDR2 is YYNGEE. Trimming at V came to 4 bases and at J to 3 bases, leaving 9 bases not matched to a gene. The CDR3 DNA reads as TGTGCCAGCAGCACCACGGACAGGACCTACACCGGGGAGCTGTTTTTT. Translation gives CASSTTDRTYTGELFF.

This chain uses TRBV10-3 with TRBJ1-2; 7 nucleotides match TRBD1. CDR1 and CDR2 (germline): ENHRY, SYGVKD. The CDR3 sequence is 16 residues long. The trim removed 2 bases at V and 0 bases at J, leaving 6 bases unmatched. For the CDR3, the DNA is TGTGCCATCAGTGAGGTAGACAGGGCGGCTAACTATGGCTACACCTTC. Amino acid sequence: CAISEVDRAANYGYTF.

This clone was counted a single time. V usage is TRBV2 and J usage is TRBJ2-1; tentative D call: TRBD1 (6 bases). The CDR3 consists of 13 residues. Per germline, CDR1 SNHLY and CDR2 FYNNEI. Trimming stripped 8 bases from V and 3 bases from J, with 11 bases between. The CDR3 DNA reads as TGTGCCAGCGGGAGACAGGACTACAATGAGCAGTTCTTC. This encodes CASGRQDYNEQFF.

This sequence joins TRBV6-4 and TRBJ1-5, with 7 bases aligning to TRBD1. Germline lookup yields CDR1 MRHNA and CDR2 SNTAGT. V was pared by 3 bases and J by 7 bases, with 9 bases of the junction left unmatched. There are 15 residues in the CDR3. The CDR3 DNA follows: TGTGCCAGCAGTGAAGAGGGGGCGCCGTACCAGCCCCAGCATTTT. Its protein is CASSEEGAPYQPQHF.

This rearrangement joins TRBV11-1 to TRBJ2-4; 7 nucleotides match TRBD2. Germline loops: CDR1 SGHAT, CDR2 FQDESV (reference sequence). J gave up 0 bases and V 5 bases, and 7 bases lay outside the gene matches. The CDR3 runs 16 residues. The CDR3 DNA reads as TGTGCCAGCAGCCTACAAGCGGGGATAGCCAAAAACATTCAGTACTTC. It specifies CASSLQAGIAKNIQYF.

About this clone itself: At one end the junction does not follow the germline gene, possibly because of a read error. The CDR3 DNA reads TGTGTCAGCAGTTACTCGGGGGTTTCCTCCTACGAGCAGTACTTC. Translating gives CVSSYSGVSSYEQYF. The chain recombines TRBV6-5 with TRBJ2-7; possibly TRBD2 for D (6 bases). The CDR3 contains 15 residues. Germline CDR1 reads MNHEY; CDR2 reads SVGAGI.

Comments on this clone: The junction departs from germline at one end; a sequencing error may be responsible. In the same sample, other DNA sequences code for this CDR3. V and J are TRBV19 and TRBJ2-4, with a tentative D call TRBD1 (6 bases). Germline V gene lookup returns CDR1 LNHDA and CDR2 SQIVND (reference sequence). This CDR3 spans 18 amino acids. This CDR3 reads CASSERGNAAEVGNIQYF. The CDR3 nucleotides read TGTGCCAGTAGTGAGAGGGGGAACGCGGCGGAAGTTGGAAACATCCAGTACTTC.

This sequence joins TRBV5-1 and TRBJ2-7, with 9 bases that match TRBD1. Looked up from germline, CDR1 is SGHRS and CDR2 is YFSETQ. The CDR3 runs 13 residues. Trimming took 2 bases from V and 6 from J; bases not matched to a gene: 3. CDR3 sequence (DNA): TGCGCCAGCAGCTTACAGGGGGCTTTCGAGCAGTACTTC. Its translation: CASSLQGAFEQYF.

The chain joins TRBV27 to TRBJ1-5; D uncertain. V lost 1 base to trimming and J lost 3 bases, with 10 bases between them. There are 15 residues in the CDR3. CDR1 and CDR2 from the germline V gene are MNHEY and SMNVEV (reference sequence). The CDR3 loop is CASSLLGQLNQPQHF. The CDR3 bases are TGTGCCAGCAGTTTATTGGGCCAGCTCAATCAGCCCCAGCATTTT.

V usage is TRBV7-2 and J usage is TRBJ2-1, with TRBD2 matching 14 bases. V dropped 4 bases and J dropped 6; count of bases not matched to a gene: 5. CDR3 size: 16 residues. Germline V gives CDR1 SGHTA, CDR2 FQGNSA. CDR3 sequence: CASSSGLAGVRNEQFF. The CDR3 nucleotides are TGTGCCAGCAGCTCGGGACTAGCGGGAGTCCGCAATGAGCAGTTCTTC.

The CDR3 region is CASSGRYEQFF. The CDR3 nucleotides are TGTGCCAGTAGCGGGAGGTATGAGCAGTTCTTC. The chain uses TRBV19 and TRBJ2-1; TRBD2 aligns across 7 bases. J lost 8 bases, V lost 6 bases, and 1 base had no gene match. Germline values: CDR1 LNHDA, CDR2 SQIVND (reference sequence). The CDR3 runs 11 residues. Full variable domain (outside the CDR3, taken from reference TRBV19 and TRBJ2-1): DGGITQSPKYLFRKEGQNVTLSCEQNLNHDAMYWYRQDPGQGLRLIYYSQIVNDFQKGDIAEGYSVSREKKESFPLTVTSAQKNPTAFYLCASSGRYEQFFGPGTRLTVL.

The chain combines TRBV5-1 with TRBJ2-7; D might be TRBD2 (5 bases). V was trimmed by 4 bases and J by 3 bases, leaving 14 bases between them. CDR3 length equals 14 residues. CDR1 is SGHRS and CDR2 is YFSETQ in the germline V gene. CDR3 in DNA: TGCGCCAGCAGCACTGGAGGCGTCTTCTACGAGCAGTACTTC. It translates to CASSTGGVFYEQYF. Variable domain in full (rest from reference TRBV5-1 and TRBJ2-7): KAGVTQTPRYLIKTRGQQVTLSCSPISGHRSVSWYQQTPGQGLQFLFEYFSETQRNKGNFPGRFSGRQFSNSRSEMNVSTLELGDSALYLCASSTGGVFYEQYFGPGTRLTVT.

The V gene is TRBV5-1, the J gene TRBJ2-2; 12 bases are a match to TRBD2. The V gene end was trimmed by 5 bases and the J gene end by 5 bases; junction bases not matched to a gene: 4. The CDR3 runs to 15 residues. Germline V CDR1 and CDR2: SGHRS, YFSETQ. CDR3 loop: CASRGLAGGTGELFF. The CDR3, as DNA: TGCGCCAGCAGGGGCCTAGCGGGAGGGACCGGGGAGCTGTTTTTT.

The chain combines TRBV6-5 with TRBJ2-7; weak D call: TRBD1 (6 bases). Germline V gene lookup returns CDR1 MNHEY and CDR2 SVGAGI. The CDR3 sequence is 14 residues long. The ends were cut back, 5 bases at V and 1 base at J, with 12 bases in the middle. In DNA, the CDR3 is TGTGCCAGCAGTCTCAGGGGCTTATCCTACGAGCAGTACTTC. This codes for CASSLRGLSYEQYF.

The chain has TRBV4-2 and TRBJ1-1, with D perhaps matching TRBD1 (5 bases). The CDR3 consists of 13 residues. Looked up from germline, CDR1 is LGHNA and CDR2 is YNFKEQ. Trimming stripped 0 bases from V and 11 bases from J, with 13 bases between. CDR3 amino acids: CASSQDLGGDAFF. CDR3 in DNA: TGTGCCAGCAGCCAAGATTTGGGGGGGGACGCTTTCTTT.

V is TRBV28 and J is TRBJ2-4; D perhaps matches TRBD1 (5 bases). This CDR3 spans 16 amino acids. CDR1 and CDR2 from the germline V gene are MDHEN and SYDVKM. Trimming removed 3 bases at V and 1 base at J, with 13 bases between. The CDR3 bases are TGTGCCAGCAGTTTCGTAGGGGTTGGGGCCAAAAACATTCAGTACTTC. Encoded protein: CASSFVGVGAKNIQYF.

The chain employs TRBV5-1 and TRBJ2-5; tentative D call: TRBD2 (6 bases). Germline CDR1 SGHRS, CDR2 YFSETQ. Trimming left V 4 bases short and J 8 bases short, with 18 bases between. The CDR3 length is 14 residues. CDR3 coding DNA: TGCGCCAGCAGCGCGCTAGCGACAGAGGAAACCCAGTACTTC. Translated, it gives CASSALATEETQYF.

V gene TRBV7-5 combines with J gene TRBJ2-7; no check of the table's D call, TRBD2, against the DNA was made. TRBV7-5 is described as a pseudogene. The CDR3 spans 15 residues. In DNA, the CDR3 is TGTGCCAGAAGCTTTAGCGGGACAGATTCCTACGAGCAGTACTTC. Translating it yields CARSFSGTDSYEQYF.

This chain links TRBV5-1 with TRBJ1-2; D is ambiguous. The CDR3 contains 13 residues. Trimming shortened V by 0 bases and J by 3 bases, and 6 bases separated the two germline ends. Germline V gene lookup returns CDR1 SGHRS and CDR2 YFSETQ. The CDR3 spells CASSLAWYYGYTF. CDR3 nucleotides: TGCGCCAGCAGCTTGGCATGGTACTATGGCTACACCTTC.

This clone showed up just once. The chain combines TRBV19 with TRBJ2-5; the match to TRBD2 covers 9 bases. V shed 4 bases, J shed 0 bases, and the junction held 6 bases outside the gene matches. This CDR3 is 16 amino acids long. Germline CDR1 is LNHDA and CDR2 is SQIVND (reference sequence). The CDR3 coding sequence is TGTGCCAGTAGTAGATCTAGCGGGAAGTACCAAGAGACCCAGTACTTC. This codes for CASSRSSGKYQETQYF. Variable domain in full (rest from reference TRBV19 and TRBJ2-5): DGGITQSPKYLFRKEGQNVTLSCEQNLNHDAMYWYRQDPGQGLRLIYYSQIVNDFQKGDIAEGYSVSREKKESFPLTVTSAQKNPTAFYLCASSRSSGKYQETQYFGPGTRLLVL.